Reported below is one TCR beta chain. Its antigen is unknown. The sample comes from a study of post-analysis software for immune sequencing data. Study-wide context: The disease courses spanned relapsing-remitting, secondary progressive and progressive-relapsing forms of multiple sclerosis. Study-wide results and limits: Co-batched samples clustered tightly together by F measure. Patients used about five TRBV segments, including TRBV5-6, TRBV5-1 and TRBV20-1, more often than controls. Compared against controls, patients with multiple sclerosis displayed significantly lower normalized Chao1 diversity.

V was clipped by 5 bases and J by 2 bases, with 13 bases between them. The CDR3 is 15 amino acids. Unique molecular identifiers tagged the TCR beta cDNA libraries. It was from about 0.98 to 11 million T cells that about 500,000 cDNA molecules came. TCRdb reprocessed the PCR reads with MiXCR, giving one entry per CDR3 protein. The profile shows 750,000 to 950,000 distinct CDR3 sequences, around 50% of them singletons. Sequencing used blood. The V and J genes are TRBV12-3 or TRBV12-4 and TRBJ2-1, with D possibly being TRBD1 (6 bases). This clonotype originated in a girl between 10 and 17 years old with multiple sclerosis. The CDR3 loop reads CASSPPGHTYNEQFF. DNA for the CDR3: TGTGCCAGCAGTCCCCCGGGACATACCTACAATGAGCAGTTCTTC.